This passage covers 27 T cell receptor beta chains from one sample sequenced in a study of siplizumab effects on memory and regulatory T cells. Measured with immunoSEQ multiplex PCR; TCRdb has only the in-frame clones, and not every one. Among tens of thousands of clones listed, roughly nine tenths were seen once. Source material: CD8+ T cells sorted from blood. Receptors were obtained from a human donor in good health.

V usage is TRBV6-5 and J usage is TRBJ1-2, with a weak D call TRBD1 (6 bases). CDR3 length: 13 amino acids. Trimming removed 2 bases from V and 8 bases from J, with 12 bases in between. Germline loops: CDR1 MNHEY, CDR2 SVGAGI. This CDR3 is CASSYGAGVGYTF. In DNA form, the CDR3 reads TGTGCCAGCAGTTACGGGGCAGGGGTAGGCTACACCTTC.

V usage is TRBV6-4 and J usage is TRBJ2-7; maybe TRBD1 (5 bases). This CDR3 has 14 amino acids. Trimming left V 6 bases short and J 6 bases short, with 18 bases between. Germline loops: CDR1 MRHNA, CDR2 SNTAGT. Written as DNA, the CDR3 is TGTGCCAGCAGGACCCTTGCAGGGTTGGGCGAGCAGTACTTC. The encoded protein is CASRTLAGLGEQYF.

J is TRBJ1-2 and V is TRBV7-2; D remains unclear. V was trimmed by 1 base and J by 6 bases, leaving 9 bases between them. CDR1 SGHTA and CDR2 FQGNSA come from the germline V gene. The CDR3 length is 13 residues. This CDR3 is CASSLEFSDGYTF. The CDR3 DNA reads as TGTGCCAGCAGCTTAGAGTTTTCGGATGGCTACACCTTC.

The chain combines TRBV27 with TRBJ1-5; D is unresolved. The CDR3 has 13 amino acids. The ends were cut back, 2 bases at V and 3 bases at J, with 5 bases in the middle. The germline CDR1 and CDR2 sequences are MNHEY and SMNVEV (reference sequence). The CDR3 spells CASSLGINQPQHF. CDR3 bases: TGTGCCAGCAGTTTAGGGATCAATCAGCCCCAGCATTTT.

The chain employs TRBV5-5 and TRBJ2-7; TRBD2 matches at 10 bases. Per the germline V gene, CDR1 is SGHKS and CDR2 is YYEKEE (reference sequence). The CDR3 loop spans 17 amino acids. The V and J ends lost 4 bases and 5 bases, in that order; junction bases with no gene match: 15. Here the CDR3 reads CASSHLGLARLAHEQYF. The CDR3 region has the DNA TGTGCCAGCAGCCACTTGGGACTAGCGAGATTAGCCCACGAGCAGTACTTC.

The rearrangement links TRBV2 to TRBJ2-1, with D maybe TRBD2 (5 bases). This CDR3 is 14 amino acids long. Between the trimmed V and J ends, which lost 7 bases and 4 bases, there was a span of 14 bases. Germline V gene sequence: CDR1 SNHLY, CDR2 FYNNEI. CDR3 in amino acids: CASKAGDYYNEQFF. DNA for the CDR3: TGTGCCAGCAAGGCCGGGGATTATTACAATGAGCAGTTCTTC. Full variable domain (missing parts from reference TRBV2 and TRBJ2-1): EPEVTQTPSHQVTQMGQEVILRCVPISNHLYFYWYRQILGQKVEFLVSFYNNEISEKSEIFDDQFSVERPDGSNFTLKIRSTKLEDSAMYFCASKAGDYYNEQFFGPGTRLTVL.

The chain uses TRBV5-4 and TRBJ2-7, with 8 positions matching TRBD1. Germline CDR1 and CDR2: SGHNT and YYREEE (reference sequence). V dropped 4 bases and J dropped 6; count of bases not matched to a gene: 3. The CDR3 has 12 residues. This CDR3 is CASSVDRGEQYF. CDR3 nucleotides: TGTGCCAGCAGCGTAGACAGGGGCGAGCAGTACTTC.

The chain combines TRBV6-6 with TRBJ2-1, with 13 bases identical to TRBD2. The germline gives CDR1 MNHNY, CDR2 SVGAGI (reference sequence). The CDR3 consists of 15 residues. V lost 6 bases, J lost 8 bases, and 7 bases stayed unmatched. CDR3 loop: CASSFGTSGTDEQFF. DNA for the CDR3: TGTGCCAGCAGCTTCGGGACTAGCGGGACGGATGAGCAGTTCTTC.

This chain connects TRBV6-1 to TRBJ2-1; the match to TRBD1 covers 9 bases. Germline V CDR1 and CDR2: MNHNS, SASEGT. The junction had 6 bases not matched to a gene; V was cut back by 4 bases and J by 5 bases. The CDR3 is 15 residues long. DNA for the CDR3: TGTGCCAGCAGTGGACAGGGGGGCGCAAACAATGAGCAGTTCTTC. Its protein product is CASSGQGGANNEQFF.

The CDR3 DNA reads TGTGCCAGCAGTTACTCGGGGACGAGGGAGCTGTTTTTT. It is translated as CASSYSGTRELFF. The V and J genes are TRBV6-5 and TRBJ2-2, with D perhaps given as TRBD1 or TRBD2 (5 bases each). CDR3 length: 13 amino acids. Germline V CDR1 and CDR2: MNHEY, SVGAGI. V was clipped by 0 bases and J by 9 bases, with 8 bases between them.

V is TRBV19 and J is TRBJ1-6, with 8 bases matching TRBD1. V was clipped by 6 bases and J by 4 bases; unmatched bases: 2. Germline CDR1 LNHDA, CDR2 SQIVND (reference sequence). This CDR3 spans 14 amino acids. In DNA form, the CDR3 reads TGTGCCAGTAGCGGACAGGGTTATAATTCACCCCTCCACTTT. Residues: CASSGQGYNSPLHF.

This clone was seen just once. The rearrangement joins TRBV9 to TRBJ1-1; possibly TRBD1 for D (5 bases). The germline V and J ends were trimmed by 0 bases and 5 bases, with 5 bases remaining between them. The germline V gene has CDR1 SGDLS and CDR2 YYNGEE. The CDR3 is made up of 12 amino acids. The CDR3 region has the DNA TGTGCCAGCAGCGTAGGGGGGACTGAAGCTTTCTTT. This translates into CASSVGGTEAFF.

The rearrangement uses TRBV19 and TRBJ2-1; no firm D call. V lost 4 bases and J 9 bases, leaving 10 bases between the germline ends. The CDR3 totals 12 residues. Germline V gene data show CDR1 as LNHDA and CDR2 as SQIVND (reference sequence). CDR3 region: CASSSGSAEQFF. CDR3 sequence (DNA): TGTGCCAGTAGTAGTGGATCGGCTGAGCAGTTCTTC.

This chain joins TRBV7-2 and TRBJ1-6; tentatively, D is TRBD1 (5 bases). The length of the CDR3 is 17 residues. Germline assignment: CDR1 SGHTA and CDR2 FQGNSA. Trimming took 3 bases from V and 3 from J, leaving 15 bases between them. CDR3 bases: TGTGCCAGCAGCTTCAGGGTGGGGTACGTCTATAATTCACCCCTCCACTTT. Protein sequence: CASSFRVGYVYNSPLHF.

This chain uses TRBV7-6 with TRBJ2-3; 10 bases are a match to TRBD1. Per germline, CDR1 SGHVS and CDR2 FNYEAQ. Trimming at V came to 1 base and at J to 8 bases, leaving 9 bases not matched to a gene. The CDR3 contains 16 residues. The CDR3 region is CASSLEGTGVVGTQYF. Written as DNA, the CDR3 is TGTGCCAGCAGCTTAGAAGGGACAGGGGTTGTCGGTACGCAGTATTTT.

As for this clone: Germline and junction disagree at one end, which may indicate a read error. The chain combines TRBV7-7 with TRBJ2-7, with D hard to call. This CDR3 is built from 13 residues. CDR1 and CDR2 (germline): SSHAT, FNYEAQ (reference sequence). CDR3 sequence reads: CASSLGSNYEQYF. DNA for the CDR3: TGTGCTAGCAGTTTAGGGTCCAACTACGAGCAGTACTTC.

CDR3 region: CASSIFGGGLEQYF. The CDR3 coding sequence is TGTGCCAGTAGTATATTTGGCGGGGGGCTCGAGCAGTACTTC. The chain employs TRBV19 and TRBJ2-7; 8 positions agree with TRBD2. Germline V gene lookup returns CDR1 LNHDA and CDR2 SQIVND (reference sequence). The V and J ends lost 2 bases and 6 bases, in that order; junction bases with no gene match: 6. The CDR3 has 14 residues.

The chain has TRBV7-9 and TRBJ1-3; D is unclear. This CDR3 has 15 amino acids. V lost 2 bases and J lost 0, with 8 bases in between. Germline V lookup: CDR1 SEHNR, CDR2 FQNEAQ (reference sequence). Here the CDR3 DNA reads TGTGCCAGCAGCTTATTCACCGTCTCTGGAAACACCATATATTTT. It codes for CASSLFTVSGNTIYF.

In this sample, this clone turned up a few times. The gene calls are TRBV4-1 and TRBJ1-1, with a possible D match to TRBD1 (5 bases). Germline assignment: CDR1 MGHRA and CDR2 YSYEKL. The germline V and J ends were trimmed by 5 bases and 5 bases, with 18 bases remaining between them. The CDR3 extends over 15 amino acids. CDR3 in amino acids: CASSDSLGGKTEAFF. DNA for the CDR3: TGCGCCAGCAGCGACTCCTTGGGGGGAAAGACTGAAGCTTTCTTT.

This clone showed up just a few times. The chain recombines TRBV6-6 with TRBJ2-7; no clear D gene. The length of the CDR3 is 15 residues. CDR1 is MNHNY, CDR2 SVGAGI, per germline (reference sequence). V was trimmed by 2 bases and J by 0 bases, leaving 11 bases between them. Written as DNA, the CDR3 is TGTGCCAGCAGTTACCAGGTCCCCAGCTCCTACGAGCAGTACTTC. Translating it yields CASSYQVPSSYEQYF.

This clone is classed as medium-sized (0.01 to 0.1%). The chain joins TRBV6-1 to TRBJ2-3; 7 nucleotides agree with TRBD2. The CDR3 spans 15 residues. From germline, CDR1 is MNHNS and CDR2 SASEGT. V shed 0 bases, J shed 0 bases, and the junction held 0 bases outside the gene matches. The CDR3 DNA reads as TGTGCCAGCAGTGAAGCTAGCGGGAGCACAGATACGCAGTATTTT. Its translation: CASSEASGSTDTQYF.

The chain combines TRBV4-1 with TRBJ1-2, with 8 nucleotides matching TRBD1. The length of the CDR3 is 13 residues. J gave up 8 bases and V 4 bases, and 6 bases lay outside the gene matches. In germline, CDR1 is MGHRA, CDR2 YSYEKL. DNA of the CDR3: TGCGCCAGCAGCCCACAGGGGGTAGGCGGCTACACCTTC. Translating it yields CASSPQGVGGYTF.

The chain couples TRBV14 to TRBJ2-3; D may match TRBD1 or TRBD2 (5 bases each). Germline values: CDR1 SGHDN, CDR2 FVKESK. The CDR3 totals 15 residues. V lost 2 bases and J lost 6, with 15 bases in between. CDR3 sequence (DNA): TGTGCCAGCAGCCAATACCTGGGGGACGTGGATACGCAGTATTTT. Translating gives CASSQYLGDVDTQYF. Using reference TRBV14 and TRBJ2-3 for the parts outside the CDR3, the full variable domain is EAGVTQFPSHSVIEKGQTVTLRCDPISGHDNLYWYRRVMGKEIKFLLHFVKESKQDESGMPNNRFLAERTGGTYSTLKVQPAELEDSGVYFCASSQYLGDVDTQYFGPGTRLTVL.

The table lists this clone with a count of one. CDR3 loop: CASSDLGQGADTEAFF. CDR3 DNA sequence: TGTGCCAGCAGTGATTTAGGACAGGGGGCGGACACTGAAGCTTTCTTT. The genes are TRBV6-1 and TRBJ1-1, with TRBD1 matching over 11 bases. The CDR3 has 16 amino acids. Germline V gene data show CDR1 as MNHNS and CDR2 as SASEGT. With 3 bases clipped from V and 3 bases from J, the junction kept 6 bases outside the gene matches.

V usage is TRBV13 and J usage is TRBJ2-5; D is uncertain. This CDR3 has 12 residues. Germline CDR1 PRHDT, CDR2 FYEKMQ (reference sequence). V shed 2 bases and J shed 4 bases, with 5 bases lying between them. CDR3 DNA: TGTGCCAGCAGCTTAAACAGAGAGACCCAGTACTTC. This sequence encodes CASSLNRETQYF.

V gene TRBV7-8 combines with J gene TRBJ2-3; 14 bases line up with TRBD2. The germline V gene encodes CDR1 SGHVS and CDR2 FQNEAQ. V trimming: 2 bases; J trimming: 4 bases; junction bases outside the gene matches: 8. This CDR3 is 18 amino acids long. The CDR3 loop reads CASSLLGTSGRLSDTQYF. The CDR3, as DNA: TGTGCCAGCAGCTTACTCGGGACTAGCGGGAGACTCTCAGATACGCAGTATTTT.

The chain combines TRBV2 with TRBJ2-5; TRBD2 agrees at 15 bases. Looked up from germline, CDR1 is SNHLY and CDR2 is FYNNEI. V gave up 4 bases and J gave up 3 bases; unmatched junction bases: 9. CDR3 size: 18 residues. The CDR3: CASSVGLAGGIGEETQYF. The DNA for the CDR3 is TGTGCCAGCAGTGTGGGACTAGCGGGGGGCATCGGAGAAGAGACCCAGTACTTC.